These 28 T cell receptor beta chains came from one sample sequenced in a study of blood T cell repertoires in COVID-19. TCRdb keeps only in-frame clones here, not all; method: immunoSEQ multiplex PCR. The sample holds around 240,000 clones, around 83% seen once. Material for sequencing was peripheral blood. These receptors came from a man between 40 and 49 years old with acute or convalescent COVID-19.

The chain uses TRBV7-2 and TRBJ2-7; no definite D call. V was clipped by 3 bases and J by 1 base, with 4 bases between them. The V gene's germline CDR1 is SGHTA and CDR2 FQGNSA. The CDR3 has 12 amino acids. In DNA form, the CDR3 reads TGTGCCAGCAGCTTTTCTTCCTACGAGCAGTACTTC. Its protein product is CASSFSSYEQYF. The entire variable domain, with the rest obtained from reference TRBV7-2 and TRBJ2-7, is as follows: GAGVSQSPSNKVTEKGKDVELRCDPISGHTALYWYRQSLGQGLEFLIYFQGNSAPDKSGLPSDRFSAERTGGSVSTLTIQRTQQEDSAVYLCASSFSSYEQYFGPGTRLTVT.

V and J are TRBV12-3 or TRBV12-4 and TRBJ2-7, with 7 positions matching TRBD2. The CDR3 spans 13 residues. V lost 5 bases to trimming and J lost 6 bases; unmatched junction nucleotides: 7. CDR3 sequence (DNA): TGTGCCAGCAGTCTTGGGACGGGGGGCGAGCAGTACTTC. Amino acid sequence: CASSLGTGGEQYF.

The chain combines TRBV7-9 with TRBJ1-3; D perhaps matches TRBD1 (5 bases). The ends were cut back, 5 bases at V and 4 bases at J, with 15 bases in the middle. Per germline, CDR1 SEHNR and CDR2 FQNEAQ (reference sequence). This CDR3 is 15 amino acids long. CDR3: CASSASRGSGNTIYF. CDR3 nucleotides: TGTGCCAGCAGCGCCAGCCGGGGGTCCGGAAACACCATATATTTT. Full variable domain (outside the CDR3, taken from reference TRBV7-9 and TRBJ1-3): DTGVSQNPRHKITKRGQNVTFRCDPISEHNRLYWYRQTLGQGPEFLTYFQNEAQLEKSRLLSDRFSAERPKGSFSTLEIQRTEQGDSAMYLCASSASRGSGNTIYFGEGSWLTVV.

This clone was counted only a few times. The genes are TRBV20-1 and TRBJ1-1; D might be TRBD1 (6 bases). Trimming removed 6 bases from V and 7 bases from J, with 12 bases in between. This CDR3 has 11 residues. Germline CDR1 and CDR2: DFQATT and SNEGSKA (reference sequence). CDR3 residues: CSAAWTDEAFF. The CDR3 DNA is TGCAGTGCGGCTTGGACAGATGAAGCTTTCTTT.

This rearrangement joins TRBV9 to TRBJ1-6; tentative D call: TRBD1 (6 bases). V shed 3 bases and J shed 7 bases, with 17 bases lying between them. The CDR3 sequence is 16 residues long. Germline-derived CDR1 and CDR2 are SGDLS and YYNGEE. The CDR3 region has the DNA TGTGCCAGCAGCGCACGACAGGACAACGGAAATTCACCCCTCCACTTT. Translating it yields CASSARQDNGNSPLHF.

The chain carries TRBV7-8 and TRBJ2-1; D is undetermined. Germline V gene lookup returns CDR1 SGHVS and CDR2 FQNEAQ. CDR3 length: 14 amino acids. V was pared by 0 bases and J by 7 bases, with 10 bases between. CDR3 sequence: CASSLAGRKNEQFF. As DNA, the CDR3 is TGTGCCAGCAGCTTAGCAGGCAGGAAGAATGAGCAGTTCTTC.

This sequence joins TRBV10-1 and TRBJ2-3, with 8 bases that match TRBD2. The CDR3 spans 14 residues. CDR1 is WNHNN and CDR2 is SYGVQD in the germline V gene (reference sequence). Trimming removed 0 bases from V and 9 bases from J; junction bases left unmatched: 5. The CDR3 nucleotides are TGCGCCAGCAGTGAGTCTGACGGGGGGGTCACGCAGTATTTT. It specifies CASSESDGGVTQYF.

This clone was picked up a small number of times. The rearrangement joins TRBV5-1 to TRBJ2-7; maybe TRBD1 (5 bases). The CDR3 length is 14 residues. V was pared by 0 bases and J by 5 bases, with 12 bases between. The germline V gene has CDR1 SGHRS and CDR2 YFSETQ. CDR3 residues: CASSLVAGFNEQYF. CDR3 sequence (DNA): TGCGCCAGCAGCTTGGTTGCAGGGTTCAACGAGCAGTACTTC.

The chain combines TRBV30 with TRBJ2-3; 7 positions agree with TRBD1. The CDR3 runs to 14 residues. CDR1 and CDR2 (germline): GTSNPN, SVGIG (reference sequence). The junction had 9 bases not matched to a gene; V was cut back by 5 bases and J by 4 bases. Here the CDR3 reads CAWETGRVADTQYF. The CDR3 nucleotides are TGTGCCTGGGAGACAGGGCGGGTCGCAGATACGCAGTATTTT.

The V call is TRBV5-8, the J call TRBJ2-1; 9 nucleotides match TRBD2. The CDR3 length is 15 residues. V gave up 4 bases and J gave up 0 bases; unmatched junction bases: 2. Germline V gene data show CDR1 as SGHTS and CDR2 as YDEGEE. CDR3 loop: CASSLAGSSYNEQFF. CDR3 sequence (DNA): TGTGCCAGCAGCCTAGCGGGGAGCTCCTACAATGAGCAGTTCTTC. The entire variable domain, with the rest obtained from reference TRBV5-8 and TRBJ2-1, is as follows: EAGVTQSPTHLIKTRGQQATLRCSPISGHTSVYWYQQALGLGLQFLLWYDEGEERNRGNFPPRFSGRQFPNYSSELNVNALELEDSALYLCASSLAGSSYNEQFFGPGTRLTVL.

The chain couples TRBV20-1 to TRBJ1-2; D remains unclear. Germline CDR1 reads DFQATT; CDR2 reads SNEGSKA (reference sequence). The CDR3 has 14 residues. V was cut by 3 bases and J by 0 bases, with 11 bases left in between. The CDR3 sequence: CSASTASTNYGYTF. CDR3 in DNA: TGCAGTGCTAGTACAGCCTCGACTAACTATGGCTACACCTTC.

This sequence joins TRBV18 and TRBJ2-3, with TRBD2 matching over 11 bases. This CDR3 has 18 residues. V was pared by 2 bases and J by 6 bases, with 13 bases of the junction left unmatched. CDR1 and CDR2 from the germline V gene are KGHSH and LQKENI. Written as DNA, the CDR3 is TGTGCCAGCTCACCAAAATCTAGCGGGGGGCCCAACCGGGATACGCAGTATTTT. As protein: CASSPKSSGGPNRDTQYF.

As DNA, the CDR3 is TGTGCCAGCAGTCTCATCGGGACAGGGGACACTGAAGCTTTCTTT. Translation gives CASSLIGTGDTEAFF. This sequence joins TRBV27 and TRBJ1-1, with TRBD1 matching over 10 bases. There are 15 residues in the CDR3. Germline trimming cut 5 bases from V and 3 bases from J; bases unmatched to any gene: 6. Germline V gives CDR1 MNHEY, CDR2 SMNVEV (reference sequence).

This chain links TRBV6-1 with TRBJ1-5, with 7 bases aligning to TRBD1. Germline V CDR1 and CDR2: MNHNS, SASEGT. The CDR3 is made up of 15 amino acids. After removal of 2 bases from V and 8 bases from J, the junction contained 9 bases not matched to a gene. CDR3 in amino acids: CASSESDRSQKPQHF. The CDR3 DNA follows: TGTGCCAGCAGTGAATCGGACAGGTCCCAGAAGCCCCAGCATTTT.

The chain is built from TRBV5-4 and TRBJ1-1; a possible D gene is TRBD1 (6 bases). CDR1 and CDR2 from the germline V gene are SGHNT and YYREEE (reference sequence). Trimming cost V 3 bases and J 1 base, with 16 bases left between them. The CDR3 covers 16 residues. The CDR3 reads CASSWGNREGNTEAFF. DNA for the CDR3: TGTGCCAGCAGCTGGGGAAACAGGGAAGGGAACACTGAAGCTTTCTTT. Looking up the rest from reference TRBV5-4 and TRBJ1-1 gives the full variable domain: ETGVTQSPTHLIKTRGQQVTLRCSSQSGHNTVSWYQQALGQGPQFIFQYYREEENGRGNFPPRFSGLQFPNYSSELNVNALELDDSALYLCASSWGNREGNTEAFFGQGTRLTVV.

The CDR3 is CAWSEGFTPGGYTF. As DNA, the CDR3 is TGTGCCTGGAGTGAGGGTTTTACCCCAGGGGGCTACACCTTC. The V and J genes are TRBV30 and TRBJ1-2, with a weak D call TRBD1 (5 bases). CDR3 length equals 14 residues. Trimming took 1 base from V and 8 from J, leaving 17 bases between them. From germline, CDR1 is GTSNPN and CDR2 SVGIG (reference sequence).

This chain links TRBV7-8 with TRBJ1-1, with D maybe TRBD1 (5 bases). The CDR3 is 16 amino acids. CDR1 SGHVS and CDR2 FQNEAQ come from the germline V gene. Trimming took off 1 base at V and 4 bases at J, with 16 bases between the two ends. CDR3 bases: TGTGCCAGCAGCTTAGGGTCCCAGGGTTTTGGCACTGAAGCTTTCTTT. Translation gives CASSLGSQGFGTEAFF.

V usage is TRBV4-1 and J usage is TRBJ1-1; a weak D match, TRBD1 (5 bases). CDR3 size: 14 residues. V lost 3 bases to trimming and J lost 3 bases, with 11 bases between them. Germline V gene lookup returns CDR1 MGHRA and CDR2 YSYEKL. In DNA, the CDR3 is TGCGCCAGCAGCCAGCTCGGACACTACACTGAAGCTTTCTTT. Translated, it gives CASSQLGHYTEAFF.

CDR3 nucleotides: TGTGCCAGCAGCAAAGCATCAGGGGTGGACATTCAGTACTTC. It is translated as CASSKASGVDIQYF. This chain connects TRBV21-1 to TRBJ2-4; TRBD1, the table's D call, lacks a check against the DNA. TRBV21-1 is a known pseudogene. The CDR3 sequence is 14 residues long.

This chain joins TRBV4-1 and TRBJ1-2; unclear D gene. CDR3 length: 14 amino acids. Trimming took 0 bases from V and 2 from J, leaving 7 bases between them. Germline V gene lookup returns CDR1 MGHRA and CDR2 YSYEKL. Here the CDR3 DNA reads TGCGCCAGCAGCCAAGAACTCGGGAACTATGGCTACACCTTC. This sequence encodes CASSQELGNYGYTF.

In its sample, this clone was seen a few times. The chain uses TRBV11-2 and TRBJ1-2, with 11 positions matching TRBD1. This CDR3 spans 14 amino acids. V was pared by 5 bases and J by 4 bases, with 3 bases of the junction left unmatched. Germline V gives CDR1 SGHAT, CDR2 FQNNGV. The CDR3 protein is CASSGTGGPYGYTF. In nucleotides, the CDR3 is TGTGCCAGCAGCGGGACAGGGGGACCCTATGGCTACACCTTC.

J is TRBJ2-2 and V is TRBV5-4; a possible D gene is TRBD1 (6 bases). Germline values: CDR1 SGHNT, CDR2 YYREEE (reference sequence). The CDR3 covers 15 residues. V was trimmed by 4 bases and J by 6 bases, leaving 16 bases between them. The CDR3 spells CASSGAGAASGELFF. The CDR3 DNA reads as TGTGCCAGCAGCGGAGCAGGGGCCGCCTCCGGGGAGCTGTTTTTT.

This sequence joins TRBV10-3 and TRBJ2-7; 10 bases agree with TRBD1. Germline V gene sequence: CDR1 ENHRY, CDR2 SYGVKD. Trimming removed 8 bases from V and 6 bases from J; junction bases left unmatched: 7. CDR3 length equals 13 residues. CDR3 nucleotides: TGTGCCATCCACCCGGGACAGGGGTCCGAGCAGTACTTC. It specifies CAIHPGQGSEQYF.

This clone was recorded a few times. This rearrangement joins TRBV6-5 to TRBJ1-5; 9 bases fit TRBD1. Germline V gene lookup returns CDR1 MNHEY and CDR2 SVGAGI. The CDR3 has 15 residues. V lost 5 bases and J lost 3; bases outside the gene matches: 5. This CDR3 is CASSTGQGHNQPQHF. CDR3 nucleotide sequence: TGTGCCAGCAGTACGGGACAGGGACACAATCAGCCCCAGCATTTT.

The V gene is TRBV4-3, the J gene TRBJ1-4; 8 bases match TRBD1. This CDR3 contains 16 residues. Germline lookup yields CDR1 LGHNA and CDR2 YSLEER. V shed 1 base, J shed 10 bases, and the junction held 11 bases outside the gene matches. The CDR3 sequence: CASSQVFQGALGKLFF. The CDR3 DNA reads TGCGCCAGCAGCCAAGTTTTCCAGGGGGCGCTGGGAAAACTGTTTTTT.

The chain links TRBV27 to TRBJ1-2; 7 positions match TRBD1. Germline V gene data show CDR1 as MNHEY and CDR2 as SMNVEV (reference sequence). Trimming took 6 bases from V and 8 from J; bases not matched to a gene: 18. The CDR3 covers 16 residues. The DNA for the CDR3 is TGTGCCAGCAGAGCAGGGGGATTAATGCTGGGACAGGGCTACACCTTC. This sequence encodes CASRAGGLMLGQGYTF.

This chain links TRBV24-1 with TRBJ2-1; D is perhaps TRBD1 (6 bases). V was clipped by 4 bases and J by 2 bases, with 11 bases between them. CDR3 length: 15 amino acids. From germline, CDR1 is KGHDR and CDR2 SFDVKD. The CDR3 coding sequence is TGTGCCACCAGTGAAGGGGCAGGGGCCTACAATGAGCAGTTCTTC. Encoded protein: CATSEGAGAYNEQFF.

V is TRBV21-1 and J is TRBJ1-6; the table names TRBD1, a call not compared with the DNA. TRBV21-1 constitutes a pseudogene. CDR3 length equals 19 residues. CDR3 DNA: TGTGCCAGCAGCAAAACAGAGGACAGGGAGTACTCCTATAATTCACCCCTCCACTTT. It encodes CASSKTEDREYSYNSPLHF.